The present T cell receptor beta chain was sequenced within a study of T cells in tuberculosis. This CDR3 region has 12 residues. In germline, CDR1 is MDHEN, CDR2 SYDVKM. The V gene lost 6 bases and the J gene lost 2 bases, with 5 bases spanning the gap. Using immunoSEQ multiplex PCR, the repertoire was profiled, and TCRdb retains in-frame clones only, with some absent. The sample consists of tens of thousands of clones, 95% to 97% of them appearing once. The source of this sequence is a donor between 10 and 35 years old with latent tuberculosis or without tuberculosis infection. The sequencing sample was made of PBMCs. The V gene is TRBV28, the J gene TRBJ1-5; no firm D call. CDR3 sequence (DNA): TGTGCCAGCAGAGTAGGCAATCAGCCCCAGCATTTT. It translates to CASRVGNQPQHF.